The clone carrying this T cell receptor (beta chain) was picked up one time. The junction had 4 bases not matched to a gene; V was cut back by 0 bases and J by 6 bases. From germline, CDR1 is SGHRS and CDR2 YFSETQ. The CDR3 is made up of 14 amino acids. The sample is drawn from a study of T cells after yellow fever vaccination. MiXCR, applied by TCRdb to the 5' RACE reads, yields one record per CDR3 protein. The sample lists under 200,000 distinct CDR3 sequences, around 7% occurring once. The TCR comes from a man between 18 and 29 years old who received the YFV17D yellow fever vaccine. The specimen comprised CD4+ T cells sorted from PBMCs, sampled about 5 days after the first yellow fever vaccination. The V gene is TRBV5-1, the J gene TRBJ1-1; 8 nucleotides agree with TRBD1. CDR3 DNA sequence: TGCGCCAGCAGCTTGGACGGACAGGGCCCTGAAGCTTTCTTT. It translates to CASSLDGQGPEAFF.